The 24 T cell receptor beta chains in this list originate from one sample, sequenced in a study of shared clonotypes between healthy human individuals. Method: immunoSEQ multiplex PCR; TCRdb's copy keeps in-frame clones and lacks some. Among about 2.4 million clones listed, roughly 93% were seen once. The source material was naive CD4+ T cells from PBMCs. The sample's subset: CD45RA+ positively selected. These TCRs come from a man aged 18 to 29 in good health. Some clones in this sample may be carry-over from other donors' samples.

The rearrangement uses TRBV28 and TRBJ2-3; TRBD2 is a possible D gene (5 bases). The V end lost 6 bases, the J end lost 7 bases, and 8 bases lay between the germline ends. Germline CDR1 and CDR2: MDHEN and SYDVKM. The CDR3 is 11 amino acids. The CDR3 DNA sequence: TGTGCCAGCAGCGAGGGAAATACGCAGTATTTT. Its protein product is CASSEGNTQYF.

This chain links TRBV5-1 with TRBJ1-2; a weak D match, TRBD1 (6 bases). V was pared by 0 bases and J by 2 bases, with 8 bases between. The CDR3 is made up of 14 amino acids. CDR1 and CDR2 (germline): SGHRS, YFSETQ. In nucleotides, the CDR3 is TGCGCCAGCAGCTTGGTCGGACAGAACTATGGCTACACCTTC. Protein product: CASSLVGQNYGYTF.

CDR3 loop: CASSHVQETQYF. The CDR3 bases are TGTGCCAGCAGCCACGTCCAAGAGACCCAGTACTTC. The rearrangement links TRBV7-8 to TRBJ2-5; no reliable D call. From germline, CDR1 is SGHVS and CDR2 FQNEAQ. Trimming left V 5 bases short and J 1 base short, with 5 bases between. This CDR3 spans 12 amino acids.

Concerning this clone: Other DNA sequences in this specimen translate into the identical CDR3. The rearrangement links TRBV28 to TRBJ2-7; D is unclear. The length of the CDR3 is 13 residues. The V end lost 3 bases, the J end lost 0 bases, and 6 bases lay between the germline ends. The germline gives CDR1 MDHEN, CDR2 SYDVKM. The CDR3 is CASSFPRSYEQYF. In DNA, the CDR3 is TGTGCCAGCAGTTTCCCACGCTCCTACGAGCAGTACTTC.

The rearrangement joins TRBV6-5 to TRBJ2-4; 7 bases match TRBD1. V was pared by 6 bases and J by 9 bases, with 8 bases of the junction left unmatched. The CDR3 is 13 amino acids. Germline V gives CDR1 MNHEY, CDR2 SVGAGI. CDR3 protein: CASRLQGQGIQYF. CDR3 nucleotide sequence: TGTGCCAGCAGGCTACAGGGGCAGGGCATTCAGTACTTC.

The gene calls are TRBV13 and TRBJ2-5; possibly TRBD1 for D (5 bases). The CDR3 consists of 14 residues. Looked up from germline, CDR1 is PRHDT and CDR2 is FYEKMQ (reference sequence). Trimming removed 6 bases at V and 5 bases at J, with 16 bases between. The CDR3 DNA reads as TGTGCCAGCAGGTTACGTCAGGGTCGGGAGACCCAGTACTTC. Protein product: CASRLRQGRETQYF.

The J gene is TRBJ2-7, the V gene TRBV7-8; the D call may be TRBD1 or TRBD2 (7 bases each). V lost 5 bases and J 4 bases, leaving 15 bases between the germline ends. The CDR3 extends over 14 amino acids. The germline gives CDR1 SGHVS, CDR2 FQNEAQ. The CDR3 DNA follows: TGTGCCAGCAGCCTCGGGGGGACAGCTTACGAGCAGTACTTC. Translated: CASSLGGTAYEQYF.

The CDR3 loop reads CASSVGWTSSRSPLHF. The CDR3 nucleotides read TGTGCCAGCAGCGTAGGATGGACCTCCAGCAGGTCACCCCTCCACTTT. The V gene is TRBV9, the J gene TRBJ1-6; no definite D call. Looked up from germline, CDR1 is SGDLS and CDR2 is YYNGEE. V was pared by 0 bases and J by 10 bases, with 17 bases between. The CDR3 has 16 residues.

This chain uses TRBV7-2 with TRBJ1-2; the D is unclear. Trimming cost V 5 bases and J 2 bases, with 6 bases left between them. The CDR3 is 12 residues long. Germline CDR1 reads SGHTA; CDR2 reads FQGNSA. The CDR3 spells CASSNRNYGYTF. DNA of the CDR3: TGTGCCAGCAGCAACCGAAACTATGGCTACACCTTC.

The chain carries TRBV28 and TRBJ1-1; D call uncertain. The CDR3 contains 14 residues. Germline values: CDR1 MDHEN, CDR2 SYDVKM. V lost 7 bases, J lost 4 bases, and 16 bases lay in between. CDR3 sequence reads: CASTAVGIGTEAFF. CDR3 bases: TGTGCCAGCACCGCGGTGGGGATCGGCACTGAAGCTTTCTTT.

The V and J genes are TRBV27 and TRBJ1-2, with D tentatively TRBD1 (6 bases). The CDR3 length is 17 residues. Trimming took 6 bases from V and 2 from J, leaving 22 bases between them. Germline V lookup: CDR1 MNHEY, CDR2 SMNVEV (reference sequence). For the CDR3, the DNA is TGTGCCAGCAGCCGCGCTATTGATTTCAGGGGAAACTATGGCTACACCTTC. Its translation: CASSRAIDFRGNYGYTF.

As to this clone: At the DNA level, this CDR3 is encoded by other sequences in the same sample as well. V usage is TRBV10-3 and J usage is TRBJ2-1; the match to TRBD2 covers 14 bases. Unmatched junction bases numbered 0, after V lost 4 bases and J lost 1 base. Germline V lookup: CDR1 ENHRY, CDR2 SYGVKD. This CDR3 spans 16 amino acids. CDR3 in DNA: TGTGCCATCAGTGGGACTAGCGGGAGGTCCTACAATGAGCAGTTCTTC. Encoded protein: CAISGTSGRSYNEQFF.

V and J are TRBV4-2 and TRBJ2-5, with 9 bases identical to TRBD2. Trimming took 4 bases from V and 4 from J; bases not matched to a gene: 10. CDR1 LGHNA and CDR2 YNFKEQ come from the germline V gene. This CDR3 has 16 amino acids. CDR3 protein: CASSLGAGGTSETQYF. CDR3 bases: TGTGCCAGCAGCCTGGGAGCGGGAGGTACCTCAGAGACCCAGTACTTC.

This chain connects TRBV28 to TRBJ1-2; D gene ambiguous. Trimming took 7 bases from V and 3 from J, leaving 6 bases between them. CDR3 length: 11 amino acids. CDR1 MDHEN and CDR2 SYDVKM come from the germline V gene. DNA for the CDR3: TGTGCCAGCAAAAGGGACTATGGCTACACCTTC. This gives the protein CASKRDYGYTF.

This CDR3 is CASSYATGIYGYTF. CDR3 nucleotides: TGTGCCAGCAGTTACGCAACAGGGATCTATGGCTACACCTTC. The chain is built from TRBV6-5 and TRBJ1-2, with a tentative D call TRBD1 (6 bases). The CDR3 covers 14 residues. With 2 bases removed from V and 4 bases from J, the gap between germline ends came to 11 bases. The V gene's germline CDR1 is MNHEY and CDR2 SVGAGI.

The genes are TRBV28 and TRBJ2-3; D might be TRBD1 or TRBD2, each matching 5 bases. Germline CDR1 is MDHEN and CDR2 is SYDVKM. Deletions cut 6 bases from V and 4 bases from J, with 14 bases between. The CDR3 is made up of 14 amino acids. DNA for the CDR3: TGTGCCAGCAGGGAGCCGGGACGAGCAGATACGCAGTATTTT. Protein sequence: CASREPGRADTQYF.

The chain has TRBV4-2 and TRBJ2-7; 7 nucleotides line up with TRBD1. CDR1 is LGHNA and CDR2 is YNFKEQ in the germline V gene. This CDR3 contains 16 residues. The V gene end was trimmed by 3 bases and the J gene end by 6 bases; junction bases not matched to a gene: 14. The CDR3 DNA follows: TGTGCCAGCAGCCACGCTTGGACAGGCATATTCCCCGAGCAGTACTTC. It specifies CASSHAWTGIFPEQYF.

For the CDR3, the DNA is TGTGCCTGGAGGACGACAGTGGCAGAGACCCAGTACTTC. Translated, it gives CAWRTTVAETQYF. The rearrangement joins TRBV30 to TRBJ2-5; tentatively, D is TRBD1 (5 bases). The V and J ends lost 3 bases and 4 bases respectively, with 12 bases between them. Germline CDR1 GTSNPN, CDR2 SVGIG (reference sequence). This CDR3 is 13 amino acids long. The full variable domain, completed using reference TRBV30 and TRBJ2-5, is SQTIHQWPATLVQPVGSPLSLECTVEGTSNPNLYWYRQAAGRGLQLLFYSVGIGQISSEVPQNLSASRPQDRQFILSSKKLLLSDSGFYLCAWRTTVAETQYFGPGTRLLVL.

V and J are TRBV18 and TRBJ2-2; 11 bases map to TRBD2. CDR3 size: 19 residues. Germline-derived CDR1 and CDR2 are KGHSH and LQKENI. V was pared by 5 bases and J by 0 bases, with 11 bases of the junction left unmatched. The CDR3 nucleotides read TGTGCCAGCTCAAGACTAGCGGGATTTGAAATATCGAACACCGGGGAGCTGTTTTTT. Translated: CASSRLAGFEISNTGELFF.

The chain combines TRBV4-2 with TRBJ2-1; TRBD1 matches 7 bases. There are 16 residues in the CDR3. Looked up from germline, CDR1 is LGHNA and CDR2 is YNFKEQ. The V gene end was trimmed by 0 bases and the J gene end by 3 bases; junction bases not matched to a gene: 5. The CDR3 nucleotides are TGTGCCAGCAGCCAAGATGCGCGGACAGGCTACAATGAGCAGTTCTTC. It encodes CASSQDARTGYNEQFF.

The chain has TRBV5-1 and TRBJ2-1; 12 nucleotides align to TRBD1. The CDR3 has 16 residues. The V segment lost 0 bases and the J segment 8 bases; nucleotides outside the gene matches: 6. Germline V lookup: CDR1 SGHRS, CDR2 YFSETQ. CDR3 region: CASSLAGTGGFDEQFF. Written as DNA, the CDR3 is TGCGCCAGCAGCTTGGCCGGGACAGGGGGCTTCGATGAGCAGTTCTTC.

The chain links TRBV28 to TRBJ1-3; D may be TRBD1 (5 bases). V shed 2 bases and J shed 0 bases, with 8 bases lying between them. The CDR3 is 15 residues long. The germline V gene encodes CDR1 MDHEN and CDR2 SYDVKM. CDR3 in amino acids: CASSLQDISGNTIYF. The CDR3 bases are TGTGCCAGCAGTTTACAGGACATCTCTGGAAACACCATATATTTT.

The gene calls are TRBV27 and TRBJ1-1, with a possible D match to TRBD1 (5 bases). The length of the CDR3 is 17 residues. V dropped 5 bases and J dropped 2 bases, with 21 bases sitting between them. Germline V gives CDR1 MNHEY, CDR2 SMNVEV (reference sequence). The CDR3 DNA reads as TGTGCCAGCAGTCGCATAGGGGCCTATTTACAAAACACTGAAGCTTTCTTT. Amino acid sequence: CASSRIGAYLQNTEAFF.

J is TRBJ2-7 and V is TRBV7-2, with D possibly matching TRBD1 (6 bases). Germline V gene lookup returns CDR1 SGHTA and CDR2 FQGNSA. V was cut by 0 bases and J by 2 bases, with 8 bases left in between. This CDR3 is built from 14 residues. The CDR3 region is CASSLAGQPYEQYF. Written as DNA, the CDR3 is TGTGCCAGCAGCTTAGCCGGACAGCCCTACGAGCAGTACTTC.